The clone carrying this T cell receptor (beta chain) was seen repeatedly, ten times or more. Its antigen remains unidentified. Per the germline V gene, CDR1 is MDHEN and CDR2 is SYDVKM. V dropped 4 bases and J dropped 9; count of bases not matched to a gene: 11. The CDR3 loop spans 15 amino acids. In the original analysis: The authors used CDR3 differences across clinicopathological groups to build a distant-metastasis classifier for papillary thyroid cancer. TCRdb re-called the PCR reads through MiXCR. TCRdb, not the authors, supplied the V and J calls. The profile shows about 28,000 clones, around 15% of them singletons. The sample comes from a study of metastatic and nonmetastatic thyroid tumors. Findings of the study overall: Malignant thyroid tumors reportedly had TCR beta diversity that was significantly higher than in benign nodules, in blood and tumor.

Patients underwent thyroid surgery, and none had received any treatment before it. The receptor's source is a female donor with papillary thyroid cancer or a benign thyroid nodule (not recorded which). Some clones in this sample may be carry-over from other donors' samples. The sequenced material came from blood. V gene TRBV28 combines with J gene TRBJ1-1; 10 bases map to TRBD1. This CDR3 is CASSSLTGGAEKAFF. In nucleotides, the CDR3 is TGTGCCAGCAGTTCATTGACAGGGGGCGCAGAGAAAGCTTTCTTT. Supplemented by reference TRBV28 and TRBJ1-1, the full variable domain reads DVKVTQSSRYLVKRTGEKVFLECVQDMDHENMFWYRQDPGLGLRLIYFSYDVKMKEKGDIPEGYSVSREKKERFSLILESASTNQTSMYLCASSSLTGGAEKAFFGQGTRLTVV.